This T cell receptor beta chain came from a study of technical replicates of blood from a handful of donors. The assay was immunoSEQ multiplex PCR, and TCRdb's table has in-frame clones only and misses some. The sample comprises 70,000 or so clones, over 80% of which are singletons, and 4% to 5% rests with the top ten. The CDR3 is 16 residues long. Germline V gene sequence: CDR1 LNHNV, CDR2 YYDKDF (reference sequence). V lost 2 bases and J lost 3, with 16 bases in between. The rearrangement joins TRBV15 to TRBJ1-2; D is unresolved. The receptor was isolated from a human donor in good health. Some clones in this sample may be carry-over from other donors' samples. Material for sequencing was PBMCs. The CDR3 sequence is CATSRFGRRSDYGYTF. CDR3 bases: TGTGCCACCAGCAGATTCGGTAGGCGGTCAGACTATGGCTACACCTTC.